The rows below give T cell receptor beta chains drawn from one sample of a study of human T cells and chemical hapten exposure. A single record per CDR3 protein comes from TCRdb applying MiXCR to the 5' RACE reads. The profile shows approximately 110,000 distinct CDR3 sequences, approximately 20% of them singletons. These receptors were taken from a human donor in good health. Each CDR3 is given with its conserved first and last residue. The D gene is left open where the match is weak. A clone size is listed for some rows: how often the clone was seen (once, few, many), or a class if it is expanded.

v_call,j_call,clone_size,d_call,cdr3_aa,cdr3_nt
TRBV2,TRBJ2-1,NA,NA,CASRSGTDNEQFF,TGTGCCAGCAGGTCCGGGACGGACAATGAGCAGTTCTTC
TRBV5-6,TRBJ2-7,NA,NA,CASSLGRASQWEQYF,TGTGCCAGCAGCTTGGGTCGGGCCTCCCAGTGGGAGCAGTACTTC
TRBV4-1,TRBJ2-1,NA,TRBD2,CASSQVGLAGRGNEQFF,TGCGCCAGCAGCCAAGTCGGACTAGCGGGACGAGGAAATGAGCAGTTCTTC
TRBV28,TRBJ1-2,NA,NA,CASTALGGRNYGYTF,TGTGCCAGCACTGCCCTCGGGGGGCGCAACTATGGCTACACCTTC
TRBV5-4,TRBJ1-2,many,TRBD1,CASSIRTGGATTSYGYTF,TGTGCCAGCAGCATAAGGACAGGGGGCGCGACAACCAGCTATGGCTACACCTTC
TRBV28,TRBJ1-5,NA,NA,CASKSEPGVVKQPQHF,TGTGCCAGCAAATCGGAGCCGGGGGTGGTAAAACAGCCCCAGCATTTT
TRBV11-2,TRBJ2-5,NA,NA,CASSLWGLVTQYF,TGTGCCAGCAGCTTATGGGGGCTCGTGACCCAGTACTTC
TRBV9,TRBJ2-7,NA,TRBD2,CASTGRSWVWEQYF,TGTGCCAGCACCGGGAGGTCCTGGGTGTGGGAGCAGTACTTC
TRBV12-3/TRBV12-4,TRBJ2-4,few,NA,CASSLGWKNIQYF,TGTGCCAGCAGTTTAGGCTGGAAAAACATTCAGTACTTC
TRBV11-2,TRBJ1-5,many,NA,CASSLGTGFGNQPQHF,TGTGCCAGCAGCTTAGGAACAGGATTCGGCAATCAGCCCCAGCATTTT
TRBV27,TRBJ2-7,NA,TRBD1,CASSATGTAPYEQYF,TGTGCCAGCAGTGCAACCGGGACAGCACCCTACGAGCAGTACTTC
TRBV6-1,TRBJ2-1,NA,TRBD2,CASILLAALYNEQFF,TGTGCCAGCATCCTACTAGCGGCCCTCTACAATGAGCAGTTCTTC
TRBV7-9,TRBJ2-1,few,TRBD1,CASSFGQGESLF,TGTGCCAGCAGCTTCGGACAGGGTGAGAGCCTCTTC
TRBV12-3/TRBV12-4,TRBJ1-5,many,NA,CASSFQANSNQPQHF,TGTGCCAGCAGTTTTCAGGCGAATAGCAATCAGCCCCAGCATTTT
TRBV7-2,TRBJ2-5,NA,TRBD2,CASSFDGRARETQYF,TGTGCCAGCAGCTTCGACGGGAGGGCCCGAGAGACCCAGTACTTC
TRBV20-1,TRBJ2-4,NA,NA,CSARRPQNIQYF,TGCAGTGCAAGGAGGCCCCAAAACATTCAGTACTTC
TRBV4-1,TRBJ1-2,few,NA,CASSQGRASNYGYTF,TGCGCCAGCAGCCAAGGCCGGGCCTCTAACTATGGCTACACCTTC
TRBV20-1,TRBJ2-7,NA,NA,CSARGPYYEQYF,TGCAGTGCTAGAGGACCTTATTACGAGCAGTACTTC
TRBV2,TRBJ1-3,NA,NA,CASSAVPGTSGNTIYF,TGTGCCAGCAGTGCGGTCCCGGGAACCTCTGGAAACACCATATATTTT
TRBV3-1,TRBJ1-1,NA,NA,CASSQEYDTEAFF,TGTGCCAGCAGCCAAGAGTACGACACTGAAGCTTTCTTT
TRBV20-1,TRBJ2-5,few,TRBD2,CSAPVAGVETQYF,TGCAGTGCTCCGGTAGCGGGAGTGGAGACCCAGTACTTC
TRBV28,TRBJ2-7,NA,NA,CASSSLGGVSGEQYF,TGTGCCAGCAGTTCTCTTGGGGGTGTGAGTGGCGAGCAGTACTTC
TRBV5-1,TRBJ2-1,few,TRBD2,CASSLAPGGYNEQFF,TGCGCCAGCAGCTTGGCCCCGGGAGGCTACAATGAGCAGTTCTTC
TRBV6-6,TRBJ1-4,many,NA,CASSLITGMKEKLFF,TGTGCCAGCAGCCTAATCACAGGGATGAAAGAAAAACTGTTTTTT
TRBV18,TRBJ2-1,few,NA,CASSPELKNNEQFF,TGTGCCAGCTCACCAGAACTGAAGAACAATGAGCAGTTCTTC
TRBV6-6,TRBJ1-3,NA,NA,CASSLWRGNTIYF,TGTGCCAGCAGTCTATGGCGGGGAAACACCATATATTTT
TRBV2,TRBJ2-6,many,NA,CATRTDLSGANVLTF,TGTGCCACCAGGACAGACCTCTCTGGGGCCAACGTCCTGACTTTC
TRBV7-7,TRBJ2-6,few,NA,CASSLSGSGANVLTF,TGTGCTAGCAGCTTGTCAGGGTCTGGGGCCAACGTCCTGACTTTC
TRBV30,TRBJ2-7,few,TRBD2,CAWSVGLAGGEQYF,TGTGCCTGGAGTGTAGGGCTAGCGGGAGGCGAGCAGTACTTC
TRBV27,TRBJ2-3,NA,NA,CASSKRTVPTDTQYF,TGTGCCAGCAGTAAGAGGACAGTCCCCACAGATACGCAGTATTTT
TRBV5-1,TRBJ2-3,few,NA,CASSLFGGQDTQYF,TGCGCCAGCAGCTTGTTTGGGGGGCAGGATACGCAGTATTTT
TRBV11-2,TRBJ1-2,once,NA,CASSLAAGSFYGYTF,TGTGCCAGCAGCTTAGCGGCGGGGTCCTTCTATGGCTACACCTTC
TRBV14,TRBJ2-1,few,NA,CASSQDVGVHNEQFF,TGTGCCAGCAGCCAAGACGTCGGAGTCCACAATGAGCAGTTCTTC
TRBV6-1,TRBJ2-1,few,TRBD2,CASSEPSGRSYNEQFF,TGTGCCAGCAGTGAACCTAGCGGGAGATCCTACAATGAGCAGTTCTTC
TRBV14,TRBJ2-2,few,NA,CASSPPSRGSGTGELFF,TGTGCCAGCAGCCCCCCGTCAAGGGGCTCGGGGACCGGGGAGCTGTTTTTT
TRBV7-2,TRBJ2-4,few,NA,CASSLESGRYKNIQYF,TGTGCCAGCAGCTTAGAGAGCGGCAGATACAAAAACATTCAGTACTTC
TRBV5-1,TRBJ2-5,few,TRBD2,CASSFSGSIGETQYF,TGCGCCAGCAGCTTTAGCGGGAGTATCGGGGAGACCCAGTACTTC
TRBV27,TRBJ2-1,few,TRBD2,CASSPGGAGGPYNEQFF,TGTGCCAGCAGTCCCGGGGGTGCGGGAGGTCCCTACAATGAGCAGTTCTTC
TRBV10-3,TRBJ2-1,NA,NA,CAISGEGRSYNEQFF,TGTGCCATCAGTGGTGAGGGGAGGTCCTACAATGAGCAGTTCTTC
TRBV4-1,TRBJ2-1,NA,TRBD2,CASSSPPRGSRNEQFF,TGCGCCAGCAGCTCGCCACCCCGCGGGAGCCGCAATGAGCAGTTCTTC
TRBV7-9,TRBJ2-7,NA,NA,CASSLDQGPQGSYEQYF,TGTGCCAGCAGCTTGGACCAGGGACCTCAGGGGTCCTACGAGCAGTACTTC
TRBV7-3,TRBJ2-1,NA,TRBD2,CASSLRASGRVDVNEQFF,TGTGCCAGCAGCTTAAGAGCTAGCGGGAGGGTCGACGTTAATGAGCAGTTCTTC
TRBV6-2/TRBV6-3,TRBJ1-4,few,NA,CASSYKDEKLFF,TGTGCCAGCAGTTACAAGGATGAAAAACTGTTTTTT
TRBV12-3/TRBV12-4,TRBJ1-3,few,NA,CASRMFSGNTIYF,TGTGCCAGCAGGATGTTCTCTGGAAACACCATATATTTT
TRBV5-1,TRBJ1-3,NA,TRBD1,CASSGTGAPGNTIYF,TGCGCCAGCAGCGGTACAGGGGCGCCTGGAAACACCATATATTTT
TRBV11-2,TRBJ2-7,few,NA,CASSLDGLANYEQYF,TGTGCCAGCAGCTTAGATGGGCTAGCGAACTACGAGCAGTACTTC
TRBV20-1,TRBJ2-3,NA,TRBD1,CSAQGTVGTDTQYF,TGCAGTGCCCAAGGGACAGTGGGCACAGATACGCAGTATTTT
TRBV6-5,TRBJ2-5,few,NA,CASSYLGGEQETQYF,TGTGCCAGCAGTTACTTAGGCGGAGAACAAGAGACCCAGTACTTC
TRBV5-1,TRBJ2-6,NA,TRBD1,CASSHTRQGALTGANVLTF,TGCGCCAGCAGCCACACCCGACAGGGGGCGCTGACTGGGGCCAACGTCCTGACTTTC
TRBV28,TRBJ1-5,few,TRBD1,CASTPTGVHQPQHF,TGTGCCAGCACCCCGACAGGGGTACATCAGCCCCAGCATTTT
TRBV6-5,TRBJ2-7,NA,NA,CASSRARTEQYF,TGTGCCAGCAGTCGGGCCCGAACGGAGCAGTACTTC
TRBV12-5,TRBJ2-1,NA,TRBD2,CASGRAGGNEQFF,TGTGCTAGTGGTAGAGCGGGAGGTAATGAGCAGTTCTTC